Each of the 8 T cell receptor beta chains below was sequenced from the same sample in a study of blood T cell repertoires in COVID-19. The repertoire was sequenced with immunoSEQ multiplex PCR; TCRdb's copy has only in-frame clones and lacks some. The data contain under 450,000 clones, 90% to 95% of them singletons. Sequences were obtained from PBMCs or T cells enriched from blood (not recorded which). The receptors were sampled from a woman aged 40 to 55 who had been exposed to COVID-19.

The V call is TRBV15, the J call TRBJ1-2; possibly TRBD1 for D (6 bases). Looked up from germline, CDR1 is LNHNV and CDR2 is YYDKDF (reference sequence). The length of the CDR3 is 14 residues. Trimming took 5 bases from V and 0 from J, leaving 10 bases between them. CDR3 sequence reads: CATSGDTANYGYTF. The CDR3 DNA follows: TGTGCCACCAGCGGGGACACCGCTAACTATGGCTACACCTTC.

The chain's CDR3 is CASSLEGQRTDTQYF. The CDR3, as DNA: TGTGCCAGCAGCTTAGAGGGACAGCGCACAGATACGCAGTATTTT. The chain combines TRBV7-8 with TRBJ2-3, with 7 bases that match TRBD1. The CDR3 totals 15 residues. After removal of 1 base from V and 1 base from J, the junction contained 2 bases not matched to a gene. Germline values: CDR1 SGHVS, CDR2 FQNEAQ.

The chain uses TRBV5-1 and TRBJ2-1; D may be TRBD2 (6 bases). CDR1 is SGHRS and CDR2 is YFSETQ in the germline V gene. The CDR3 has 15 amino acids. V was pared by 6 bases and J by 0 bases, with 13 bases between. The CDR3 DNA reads TGCGCCAGCAACATAGCGGATAGCTCCTACAATGAGCAGTTCTTC. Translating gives CASNIADSSYNEQFF. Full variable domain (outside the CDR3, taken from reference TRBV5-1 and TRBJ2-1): KAGVTQTPRYLIKTRGQQVTLSCSPISGHRSVSWYQQTPGQGLQFLFEYFSETQRNKGNFPGRFSGRQFSNSRSEMNVSTLELGDSALYLCASNIADSSYNEQFFGPGTRLTVL.

As DNA, the CDR3 is TGTGCCAGCAGCTTGGACACGGGGGGCACTGAAGCTTTCTTT. It specifies CASSLDTGGTEAFF. The V gene is TRBV7-9, the J gene TRBJ1-1; D might be TRBD1 (5 bases). Trimming removed 3 bases at V and 4 bases at J, with 12 bases between. Germline V gene lookup returns CDR1 SEHNR and CDR2 FQNEAQ (reference sequence). The CDR3 contains 14 residues. Drawing the rest from reference TRBV7-9 and TRBJ1-1, the complete variable domain is DTGVSQNPRHKITKRGQNVTFRCDPISEHNRLYWYRQTLGQGPEFLTYFQNEAQLEKSRLLSDRFSAERPKGSFSTLEIQRTEQGDSAMYLCASSLDTGGTEAFFGQGTRLTVV.

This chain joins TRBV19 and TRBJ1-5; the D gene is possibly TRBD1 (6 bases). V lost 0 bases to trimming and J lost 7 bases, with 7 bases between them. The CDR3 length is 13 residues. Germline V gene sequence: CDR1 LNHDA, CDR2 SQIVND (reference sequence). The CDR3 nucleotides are TGTGCCAGTAGTATAGACCAGGGGCAGCCCCAGCATTTT. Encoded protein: CASSIDQGQPQHF.

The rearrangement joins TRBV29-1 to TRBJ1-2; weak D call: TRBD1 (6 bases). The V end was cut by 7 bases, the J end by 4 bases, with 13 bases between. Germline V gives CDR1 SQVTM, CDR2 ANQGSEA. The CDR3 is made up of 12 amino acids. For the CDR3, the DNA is TGCAGCGACCGGGGGGGCGGCTATGGCTACACCTTC. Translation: CSDRGGGYGYTF.

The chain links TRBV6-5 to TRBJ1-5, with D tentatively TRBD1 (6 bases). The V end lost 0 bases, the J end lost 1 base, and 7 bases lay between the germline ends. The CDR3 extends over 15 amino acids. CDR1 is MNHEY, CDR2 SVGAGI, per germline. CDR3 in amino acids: CASSYSRGSNQPQHF. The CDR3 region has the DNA TGTGCCAGCAGTTACTCGAGGGGGAGCAATCAGCCCCAGCATTTT.

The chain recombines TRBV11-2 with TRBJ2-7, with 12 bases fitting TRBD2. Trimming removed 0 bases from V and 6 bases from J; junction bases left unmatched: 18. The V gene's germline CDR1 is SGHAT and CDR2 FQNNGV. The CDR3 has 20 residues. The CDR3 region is CASSLDGTPGLAGRVREQYF. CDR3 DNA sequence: TGTGCCAGCAGCTTAGATGGGACGCCCGGACTAGCGGGGCGCGTACGCGAGCAGTACTTC.